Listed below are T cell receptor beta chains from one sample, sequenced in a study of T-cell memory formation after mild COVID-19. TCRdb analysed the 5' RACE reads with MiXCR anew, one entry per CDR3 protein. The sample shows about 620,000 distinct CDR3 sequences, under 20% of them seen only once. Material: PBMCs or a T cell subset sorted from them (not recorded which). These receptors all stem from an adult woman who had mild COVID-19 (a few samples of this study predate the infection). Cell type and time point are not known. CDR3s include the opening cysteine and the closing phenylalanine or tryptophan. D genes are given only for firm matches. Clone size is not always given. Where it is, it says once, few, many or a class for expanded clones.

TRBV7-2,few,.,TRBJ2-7,TGTGCCAGCAGCTTAGTAGGGGCAGCTCTGACCTACGAGCAGTACTTC,CASSLVGAALTYEQYF
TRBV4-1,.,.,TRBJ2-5,TGCGCCAGCAGCCCTACCGGACCCTACCAAGAGACCCAGTACTTC,CASSPTGPYQETQYF
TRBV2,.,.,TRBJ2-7,TGTGCCAGCAGTGTGGGGACCACCTACGAGCAGTACTTC,CASSVGTTYEQYF
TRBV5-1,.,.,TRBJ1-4,TGCGCCAGCAGCTTGGCGGGGGGCTCCATTAATGAAAAACTGTTTTTT,CASSLAGGSINEKLFF
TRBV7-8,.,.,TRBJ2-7,TGTGCCAGCAGCTGGATCCCGTCCGGGAGCTCCTCCTACGAGCAGTACTTC,CASSWIPSGSSSYEQYF
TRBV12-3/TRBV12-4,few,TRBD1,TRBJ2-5,TGTGCCAGCAGCTGGGGGACAGAAGAGACCCAGTACTTC,CASSWGTEETQYF
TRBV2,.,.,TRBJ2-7,TGTGCCAGCAGTGATTGGGGTAACGAGCAGTACTTC,CASSDWGNEQYF
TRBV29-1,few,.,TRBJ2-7,TGCAGCGTTGAAGCCCTGACAGGTTCACGGGAGCAGTACTTC,CSVEALTGSREQYF
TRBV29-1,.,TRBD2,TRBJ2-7,TGCAGCGTTGACGTAGCGGGTGACTCCTACGAGCAGTACTTC,CSVDVAGDSYEQYF
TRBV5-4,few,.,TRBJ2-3,TGTGCCAGCAGCTTGCCCAGCGGACGAATACGTACCTCCACAGATACGCAGTATTTT,CASSLPSGRIRTSTDTQYF
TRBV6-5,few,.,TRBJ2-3,TGTGCCAGCAGTTACACCGGGGATGGCACAGATACGCAGTATTTT,CASSYTGDGTDTQYF
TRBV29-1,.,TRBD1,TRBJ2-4,TGCAGCGTTGAAGACCATCATGAGGGGGCGAGGGAAAACATTCAGTACTTC,CSVEDHHEGARENIQYF
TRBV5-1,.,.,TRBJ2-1,TGCGCCAGAAGCTGGTCAACTAGCCCTGCCTACAATGAGCAGTTCTTC,CARSWSTSPAYNEQFF
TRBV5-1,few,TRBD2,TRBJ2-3,TGCGCCAGCGGACTAGCGGGCAGCACAGATACGCAGTATTTT,CASGLAGSTDTQYF
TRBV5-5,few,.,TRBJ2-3,TGTGCCAGCAGCTCAACTCTGGATACGCAGTATTTT,CASSSTLDTQYF
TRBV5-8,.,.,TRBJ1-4,TGTGCCAGCAGCTTGGTCCGTTTTCAGTTTTTT,CASSLVRFQFF
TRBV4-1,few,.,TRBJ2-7,TGCGCCAGCAGCCTAGCAACAGGGAGAGGCGAGCAGTACTTC,CASSLATGRGEQYF
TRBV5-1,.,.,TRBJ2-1,TGCGCCAGCAGCTTAGGTCAAAAGAGCTACAATGAGCAGTTCTTC,CASSLGQKSYNEQFF
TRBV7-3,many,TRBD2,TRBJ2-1,TGTGCCAGCAGCTTAGGACTAGCGGGGGGTTTAAATGAGCAGTTCTTC,CASSLGLAGGLNEQFF
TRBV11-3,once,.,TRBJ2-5,TGTGCCAGCAGCTTAGCCTACGTTGGAGGGATGGAGACCCAGTACTTC,CASSLAYVGGMETQYF
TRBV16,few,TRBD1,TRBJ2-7,TGTGCCAGCAGCCACGACCTGGGACAGGGTCTCTCCTACGAGCAGTACTTC,CASSHDLGQGLSYEQYF
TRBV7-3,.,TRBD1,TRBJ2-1,TGTGCCAGCAGCTCCGACAGGGTCAACTACAATGAGCAGTTCTTC,CASSSDRVNYNEQFF
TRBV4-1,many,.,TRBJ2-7,TGCGCCAGCAGCCAAGCAGGAACCTACGAGCAGTACTTC,CASSQAGTYEQYF
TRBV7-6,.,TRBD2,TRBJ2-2,TGTGCCAGCAGCTCGACTAGCGGGGCGGTAACGAACACCGGGGAGCTGTTTTTT,CASSSTSGAVTNTGELFF
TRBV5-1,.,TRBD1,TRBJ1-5,TGCGCCAGCAGCTCGGGACAGGCAAATCAGCCCCAGCATTTT,CASSSGQANQPQHF
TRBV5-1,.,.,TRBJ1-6,TGCGCCAGCAGCTTGGCCGGTGGCGGATCCTATAATTCACCCCTCCACTTT,CASSLAGGGSYNSPLHF
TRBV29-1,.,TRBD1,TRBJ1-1,TGCAGCGCCATCGACAGGGGTGGCACTGAAGCTTTCTTT,CSAIDRGGTEAFF
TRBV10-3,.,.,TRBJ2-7,TGTGCCATCATGGGGGCCCTTTGGGACGAGCAGTACTTC,CAIMGALWDEQYF
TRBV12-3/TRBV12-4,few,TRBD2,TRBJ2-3,TGTGCCAGCAGTCTCCTAGCGGGAATTTTCTCAGATACGCAGTATTTT,CASSLLAGIFSDTQYF
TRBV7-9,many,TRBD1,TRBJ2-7,TGTGCCAGCAGCACAGAAGGACAGGGCTACGAGCAGTACTTC,CASSTEGQGYEQYF
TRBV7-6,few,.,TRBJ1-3,TGTGCCAGCAGCTCCATCCGGGGGGGCCCGGGAAACACCATATATTTT,CASSSIRGGPGNTIYF
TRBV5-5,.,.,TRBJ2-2,TGTGCCAGCAGCTGGCGACAGGATAACACCGGGGAGCTGTTTTTT,CASSWRQDNTGELFF
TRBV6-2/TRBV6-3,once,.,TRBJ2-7,TGTGCCAGCAGGTACAGTTCAACGGCCGAGCAGTACTTC,CASRYSSTAEQYF
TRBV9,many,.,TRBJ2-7,TGTGCCAGCAGCTTAGCCGGGGATGACTACGAGCAGTACTTC,CASSLAGDDYEQYF
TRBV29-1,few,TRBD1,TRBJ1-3,TGCAGCGTTTCCCGGGACAGGAGCTCTGGAAACACCATATATTTT,CSVSRDRSSGNTIYF
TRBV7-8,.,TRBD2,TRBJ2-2,TGTGCCAGCAGCACTAGCGGGGGGTATATCGGGGAGCTGTTTTTT,CASSTSGGYIGELFF
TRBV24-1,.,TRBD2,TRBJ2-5,TGTGCCACCAGTGCTGGGAAGCGGGAGCGGGGAGAGACCCAGTACTTC,CATSAGKRERGETQYF
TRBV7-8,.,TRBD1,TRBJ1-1,TGTGCCAGCGCAGGGGGGACTGGGGCTTTCTTT,CASAGGTGAFF
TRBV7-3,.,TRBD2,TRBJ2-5,TGTGCCAGCAGCTTGGGGGGGGAGAAGACCCAGTACTTC,CASSLGGEKTQYF
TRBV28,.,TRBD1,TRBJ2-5,TGTGCCAGCAGTTCCGCGACAGGGGACCAAGAGACCCAGTACTTC,CASSSATGDQETQYF
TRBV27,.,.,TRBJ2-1,TGTGCCAGCAGCGGACAGATTAGCGGCCTAAGCGATGAGCAGTTCTTC,CASSGQISGLSDEQFF
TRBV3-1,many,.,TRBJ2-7,TGTGCCAGCAGCCAAGGCCCCTACGAGCAGTACTTC,CASSQGPYEQYF
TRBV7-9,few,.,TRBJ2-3,TGTGCCAGCAGGACAGCTAGGGCCCCTTCAGCGGATACGCAGTATTTT,CASRTARAPSADTQYF
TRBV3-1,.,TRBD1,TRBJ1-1,TGTGCCAGCAGCCAAGATCGGGTCCTACGGGACAGGGGTTTGCAAGCTTTCTTT,CASSQDRVLRDRGLQAFF
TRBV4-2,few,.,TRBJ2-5,TGTGCCAGCAGCCCTTCGGACCGGGACGGACAAGAGACCCAGTACTTC,CASSPSDRDGQETQYF
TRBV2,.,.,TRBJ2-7,TGTGCCAGCAGCGGAAGGGGGCTAGCGGGTCCCTCCTACGAGCAGTACTTC,CASSGRGLAGPSYEQYF
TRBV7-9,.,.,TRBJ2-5,TGTGCCAGCAGCCGCGGGGACAGTTTAAGAGAAGGGGACTTC,CASSRGDSLREGDF
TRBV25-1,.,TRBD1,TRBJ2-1,TGTGCCAGCGGGACAGGGTCCTACAATGAGCAGTTCTTC,CASGTGSYNEQFF
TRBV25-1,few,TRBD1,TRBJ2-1,TGTGCCAGCGGGCCGGGACAGGGTTACGAGCAGTTCTTC,CASGPGQGYEQFF
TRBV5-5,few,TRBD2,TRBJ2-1,TGTGCCAGCAGCTTCGGACTAGCGGGAGGAATCAATGAGCAGTTCTTC,CASSFGLAGGINEQFF
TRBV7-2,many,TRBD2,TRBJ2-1,TGTGCCAGCAGCTTAGCGCGCTGGACTAGCGGGAGCGATGAGCAGTTCTTC,CASSLARWTSGSDEQFF
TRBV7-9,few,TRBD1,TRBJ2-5,TGTGCCAGCAGCACCCGGACAGGGCCTACGCAAAGGGAGACCCAGTACTTC,CASSTRTGPTQRETQYF
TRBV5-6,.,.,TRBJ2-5,TGTGCCAGCACCCCGCTTGGCCAAGAGACCCAGTACTTC,CASTPLGQETQYF
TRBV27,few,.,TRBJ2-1,TGTGCCAGCACACGGAGGAGTGAGCAGTTCTTC,CASTRRSEQFF
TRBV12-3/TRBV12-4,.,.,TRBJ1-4,TGTGCCAGCAGTTTAGAAAGGGCGGGTACGGAGGATGAAAAACTGTTTTTT,CASSLERAGTEDEKLFF
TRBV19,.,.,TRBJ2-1,TGTGCCAGTAAGCACGGGGACAACATGCGGGACAATGAGCAGTTCTTC,CASKHGDNMRDNEQFF
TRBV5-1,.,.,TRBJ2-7,TGCGCCAGCAGCTTGGACAGCGAAAGCTCCTACGAGCAGTACTTC,CASSLDSESSYEQYF